Each of the 7 T cell receptor beta chains below was sequenced from the same sample in a study of blood T cell repertoires in COVID-19. This table comes from immunoSEQ multiplex PCR, and its TCRdb copy is limited to in-frame clones, with some not included. The sample lists 100,000 to 120,000 clones; 70% to 90% were seen once. Material for sequencing was peripheral blood. All receptors come from a human donor in a cohort sampled during active COVID-19.

The chain has TRBV27 and TRBJ1-5; D possibly corresponds to TRBD1 (5 bases). Per germline, CDR1 MNHEY and CDR2 SMNVEV (reference sequence). The V gene lost 3 bases and the J gene lost 1 base, with 13 bases spanning the gap. The CDR3 loop spans 16 amino acids. The CDR3 DNA follows: TGTGCCAGCAGTTTGCGGGACCCAGGGAGCAATCAGCCCCAGCATTTT. Protein product: CASSLRDPGSNQPQHF.

This clone was seen more than once but under ten times. The chain carries TRBV6-6 and TRBJ1-4, with a tentative D call TRBD1 (5 bases). Germline lookup yields CDR1 MNHNY and CDR2 SVGAGI (reference sequence). CDR3 length: 14 residues. V gave up 2 bases and J gave up 8 bases, with 12 bases separating them. Written as DNA, the CDR3 is TGTGCCAGCAGTTACACGACAGTTGCGGAAAAACTGTTTTTT. It is translated as CASSYTTVAEKLFF.

V gene TRBV29-1 combines with J gene TRBJ2-7, with 9 bases matching TRBD1. Per the germline V gene, CDR1 is SQVTM and CDR2 is ANQGSEA. J was trimmed by 3 bases and V by 4 bases; bases with no gene match: 7. The length of the CDR3 is 14 residues. The CDR3 sequence is CSVATGTGNYEQYF. CDR3 in DNA: TGCAGCGTTGCCACTGGGACAGGGAACTACGAGCAGTACTTC.

The genes are TRBV28 and TRBJ2-7; 9 bases are shared with TRBD2. The length of the CDR3 is 18 residues. Germline lookup yields CDR1 MDHEN and CDR2 SYDVKM. The ends lost 6 bases at V and 1 base at J; junction bases unmatched: 16. The CDR3 reads CASSPAGVAGARSYEQYF. The CDR3 nucleotides read TGTGCCAGCAGCCCCGCAGGGGTAGCGGGAGCGCGGTCCTACGAGCAGTACTTC. Supplemented by reference TRBV28 and TRBJ2-7, the full variable domain reads DVKVTQSSRYLVKRTGEKVFLECVQDMDHENMFWYRQDPGLGLRLIYFSYDVKMKEKGDIPEGYSVSREKKERFSLILESASTNQTSMYLCASSPAGVAGARSYEQYFGPGTRLTVT.

CDR3 coding DNA: TGCGCCAGCAGCTTCGACCCCAGGGACAGGGCCGAGTCCTACGAGCAGTACTTC. It codes for CASSFDPRDRAESYEQYF. V is TRBV5-1 and J is TRBJ2-7; TRBD1 matches 9 bases. This CDR3 is built from 18 residues. V shed 2 bases, J shed 1 base, and the junction held 13 bases outside the gene matches. In germline, CDR1 is SGHRS, CDR2 YFSETQ.

The rearrangement links TRBV9 to TRBJ1-2, with 7 bases that match TRBD1. V lost 4 bases, J lost 8 bases, and 14 bases stayed unmatched. The germline V gene encodes CDR1 SGDLS and CDR2 YYNGEE. The CDR3 runs to 15 residues. DNA of the CDR3: TGTGCCAGCAGCCCGCTGGGACAGTCCAATAAAGGCTACACCTTC. Its translation: CASSPLGQSNKGYTF. Using reference TRBV9 and TRBJ1-2 for the parts outside the CDR3, the full variable domain is DSGVTQTPKHLITATGQRVTLRCSPRSGDLSVYWYQQSLDQGLQFLIQYYNGEERAKGNILERFSAQQFPDLHSELNLSSLELGDSALYFCASSPLGQSNKGYTFGSGTRLTVV.

CDR3 in amino acids: CASSPAIRGSGANVLTF. As DNA, the CDR3 is TGTGCCAGCAGCCCAGCAATCAGGGGCTCTGGGGCCAACGTCCTGACTTTC. The chain joins TRBV7-2 to TRBJ2-6; tentatively, D is TRBD1 (6 bases). This CDR3 comprises 17 residues. Trimming stripped 5 bases from V and 0 bases from J, with 14 bases between. Germline CDR1 is SGHTA and CDR2 is FQGNSA.